This T cell receptor beta chain was identified during a study of blood T cell repertoires in COVID-19. Germline V gene data show CDR1 as MDHEN and CDR2 as SYDVKM. V was shortened by 3 bases and J by 0 bases, with 9 bases between the two germline ends. The CDR3 is 15 residues long. Profiled with immunoSEQ multiplex PCR; TCRdb holds only in-frame clones, not every one. The sample has over 45,000 clones; around 85% are singletons. The source is a man aged 70-80 years with active COVID-19. The source material was peripheral blood. V usage is TRBV28 and J usage is TRBJ1-5, with D possibly TRBD1 on 5 matching bases. The CDR3 coding sequence is TGTGCCAGCAGTTTCGGGGGAAATAGCAATCAGCCCCAGCATTTT. Its translation is CASSFGGNSNQPQHF.